The T cell receptor (beta chain) under discussion was sequenced for a study of T-cell memory formation after mild COVID-19. The CDR3 has 14 amino acids. V lost 5 bases, J lost 13 bases, and 21 bases lay in between. Germline V CDR1 and CDR2: SGHVS, FNYEAQ. Constant-segment primers were used for 5'RACE, and the resulting TCR alpha and TCR beta cDNA libraries carried sample barcodes and UMIs. TCRdb used MiXCR to reprocess the 5' RACE reads, holding one entry per CDR3 protein. Of roughly 560,000 distinct CDR3 sequences in the sample, over 20% were seen once. This clonotype was counted a few times. Material: PBMCs or a T cell subset sorted from them (not recorded which). This clonotype was obtained from an adult woman who had mild COVID-19 (a few samples of this study predate the infection). Cell type and time point are not known. The V call is TRBV7-6, the J call TRBJ2-1; perhaps TRBD1 as D (6 bases). As DNA, the CDR3 is TGTGCCAGCAGCCAACATGGGGGCAGTACGGATCAGTTCTTC. Residues: CASSQHGGSTDQFF.